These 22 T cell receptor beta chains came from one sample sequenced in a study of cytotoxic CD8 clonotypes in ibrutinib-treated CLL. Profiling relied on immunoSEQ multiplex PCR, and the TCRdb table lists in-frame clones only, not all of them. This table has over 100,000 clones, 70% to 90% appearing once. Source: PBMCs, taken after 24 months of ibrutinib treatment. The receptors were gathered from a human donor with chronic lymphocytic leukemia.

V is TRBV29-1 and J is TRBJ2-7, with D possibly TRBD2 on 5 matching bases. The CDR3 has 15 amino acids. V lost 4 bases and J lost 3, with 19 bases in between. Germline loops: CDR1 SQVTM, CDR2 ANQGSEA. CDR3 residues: CSVVFQVQLDYEQYF. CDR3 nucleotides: TGCAGCGTTGTCTTCCAGGTCCAACTAGACTACGAGCAGTACTTC.

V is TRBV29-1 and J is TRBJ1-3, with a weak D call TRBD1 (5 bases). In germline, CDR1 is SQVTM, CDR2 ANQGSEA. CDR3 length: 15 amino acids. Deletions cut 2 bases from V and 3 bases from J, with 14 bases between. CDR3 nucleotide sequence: TGCAGCGTTGAATGGGCAGGGCCACTTGGAAACACCATATATTTT. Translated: CSVEWAGPLGNTIYF.

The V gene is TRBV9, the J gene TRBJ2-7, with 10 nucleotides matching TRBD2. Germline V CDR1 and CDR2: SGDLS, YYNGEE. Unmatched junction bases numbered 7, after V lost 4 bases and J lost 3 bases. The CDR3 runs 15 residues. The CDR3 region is CASSTGLAVNYEQYF. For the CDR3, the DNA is TGTGCCAGCAGCACAGGACTAGCGGTAAACTACGAGCAGTACTTC.

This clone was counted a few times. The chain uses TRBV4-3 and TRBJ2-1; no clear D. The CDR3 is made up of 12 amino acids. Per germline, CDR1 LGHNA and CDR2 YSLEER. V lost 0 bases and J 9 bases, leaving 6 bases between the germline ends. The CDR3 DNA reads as TGCGCCAGCAGCCAAGATTGGGGTGAGCAGTTCTTC. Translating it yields CASSQDWGEQFF.

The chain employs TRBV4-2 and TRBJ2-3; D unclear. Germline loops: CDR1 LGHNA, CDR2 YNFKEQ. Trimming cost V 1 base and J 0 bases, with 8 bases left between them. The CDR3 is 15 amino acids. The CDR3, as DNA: TGTGCCAGCAGCCAAGGCTATTCTAGCACAGATACGCAGTATTTT. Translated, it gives CASSQGYSSTDTQYF.

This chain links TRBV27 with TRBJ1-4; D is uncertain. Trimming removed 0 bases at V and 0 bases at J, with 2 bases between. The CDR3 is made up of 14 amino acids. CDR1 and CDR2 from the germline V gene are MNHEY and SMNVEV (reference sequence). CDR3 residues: CASSLSSTNEKLFF. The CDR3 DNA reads TGTGCCAGCAGTTTATCATCAACTAATGAAAAACTGTTTTTT.

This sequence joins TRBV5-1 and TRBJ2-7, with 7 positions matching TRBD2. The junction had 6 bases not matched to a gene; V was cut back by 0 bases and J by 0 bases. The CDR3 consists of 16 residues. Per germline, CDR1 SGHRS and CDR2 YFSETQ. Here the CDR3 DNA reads TGCGCCAGCAGCTTGGGTGGGCGGGAGACCTCCTACGAGCAGTACTTC. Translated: CASSLGGRETSYEQYF. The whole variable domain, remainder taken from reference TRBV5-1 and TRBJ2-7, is KAGVTQTPRYLIKTRGQQVTLSCSPISGHRSVSWYQQTPGQGLQFLFEYFSETQRNKGNFPGRFSGRQFSNSRSEMNVSTLELGDSALYLCASSLGGRETSYEQYFGPGTRLTVT.

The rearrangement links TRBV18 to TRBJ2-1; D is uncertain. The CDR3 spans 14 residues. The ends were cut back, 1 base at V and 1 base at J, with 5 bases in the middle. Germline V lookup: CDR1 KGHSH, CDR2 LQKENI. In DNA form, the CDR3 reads TGTGCCAGCTCACCACTGCCATCCTACAATGAGCAGTTCTTC. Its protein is CASSPLPSYNEQFF.

In DNA form, the CDR3 reads TGTGCCAGCAGCGTAGGCTGGGGCCTCTCACACGAGCAGTACTTC. It translates to CASSVGWGLSHEQYF. This chain connects TRBV9 to TRBJ2-7; D is possibly TRBD1 (5 bases). The V end lost 0 bases, the J end lost 5 bases, and 15 bases lay between the germline ends. CDR3 length: 15 residues. Germline V CDR1 and CDR2: SGDLS, YYNGEE.

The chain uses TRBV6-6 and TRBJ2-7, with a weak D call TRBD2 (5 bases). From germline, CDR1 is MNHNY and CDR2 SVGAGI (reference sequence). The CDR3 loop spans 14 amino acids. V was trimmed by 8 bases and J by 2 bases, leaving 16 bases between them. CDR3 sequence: CASSRGGSTYEQYF. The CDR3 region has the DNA TGTGCCAGCTCCCGGGGTGGCAGTACCTACGAGCAGTACTTC.

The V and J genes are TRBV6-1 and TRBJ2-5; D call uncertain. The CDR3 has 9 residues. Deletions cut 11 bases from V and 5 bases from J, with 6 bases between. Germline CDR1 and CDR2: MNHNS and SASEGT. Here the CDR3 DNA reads TGTGCCCCCGGCGAGACCCAGTACTTC. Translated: CAPGETQYF.

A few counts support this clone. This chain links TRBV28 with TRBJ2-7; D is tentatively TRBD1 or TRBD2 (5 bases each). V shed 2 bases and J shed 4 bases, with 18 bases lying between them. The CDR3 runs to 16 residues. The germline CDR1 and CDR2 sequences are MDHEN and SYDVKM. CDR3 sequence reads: CASSLTGRGLAYEQYF. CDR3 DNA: TGTGCCAGCAGTTTAACCGGACGGGGCCTAGCTTACGAGCAGTACTTC.

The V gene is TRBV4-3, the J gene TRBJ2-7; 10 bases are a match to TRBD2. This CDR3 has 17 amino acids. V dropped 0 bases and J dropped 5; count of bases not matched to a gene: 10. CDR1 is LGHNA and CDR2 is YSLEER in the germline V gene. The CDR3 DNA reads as TGCGCCAGCAGCCAAGATCGGTCCAGCGGGAGGGCCAACGAGCAGTACTTC. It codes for CASSQDRSSGRANEQYF.

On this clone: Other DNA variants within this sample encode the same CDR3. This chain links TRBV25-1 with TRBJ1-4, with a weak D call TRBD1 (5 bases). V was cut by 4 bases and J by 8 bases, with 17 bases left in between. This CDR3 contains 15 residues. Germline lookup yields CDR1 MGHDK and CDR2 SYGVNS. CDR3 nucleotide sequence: TGTGCCAGCAGTGCCCGGAGGGGTCTAGGGGAAAAACTGTTTTTT. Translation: CASSARRGLGEKLFF.

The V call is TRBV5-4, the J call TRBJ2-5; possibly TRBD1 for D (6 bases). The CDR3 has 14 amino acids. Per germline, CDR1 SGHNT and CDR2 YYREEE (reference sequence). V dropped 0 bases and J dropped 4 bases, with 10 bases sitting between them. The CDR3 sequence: CASSLEAGVETQYF. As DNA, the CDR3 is TGTGCCAGCAGCTTGGAGGCAGGGGTAGAGACCCAGTACTTC.

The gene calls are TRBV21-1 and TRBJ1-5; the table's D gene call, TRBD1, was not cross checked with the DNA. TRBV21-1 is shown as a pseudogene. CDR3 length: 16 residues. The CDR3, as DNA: TGTGCCAGCGGAAGCCCCCGCAGGGGGCTAGAACAGCCCCAGCATTTT. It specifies CASGSPRRGLEQPQHF.

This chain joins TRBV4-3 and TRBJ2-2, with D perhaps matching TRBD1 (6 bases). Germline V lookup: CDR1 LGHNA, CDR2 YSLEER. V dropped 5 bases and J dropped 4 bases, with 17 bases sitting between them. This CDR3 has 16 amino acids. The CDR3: CASSSMYRVSTGELFF. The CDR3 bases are TGCGCCAGCAGCTCAATGTACAGGGTTTCCACCGGGGAGCTGTTTTTT.

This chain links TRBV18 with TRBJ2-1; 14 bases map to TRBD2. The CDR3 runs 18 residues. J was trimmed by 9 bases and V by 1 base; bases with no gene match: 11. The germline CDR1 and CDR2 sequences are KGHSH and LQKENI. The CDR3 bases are TGTGCCAGCTCACCACGGACTAGCGGGGGGCCGAGGGGGAGTGAGCAGTTCTTC. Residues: CASSPRTSGGPRGSEQFF.

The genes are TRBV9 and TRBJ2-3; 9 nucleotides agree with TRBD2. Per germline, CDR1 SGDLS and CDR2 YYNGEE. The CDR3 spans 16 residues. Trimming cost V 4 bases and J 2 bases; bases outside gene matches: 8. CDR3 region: CASSPISGGPTDTQYF. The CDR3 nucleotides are TGTGCCAGCAGCCCAATTAGCGGGGGACCCACAGATACGCAGTATTTT.

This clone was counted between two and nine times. The DNA of the CDR3 is TGTGCCAGCAGTTACACTAGCGCCGGGGAGCTGTTTTTT. Its translation: CASSYTSAGELFF. The V and J genes are TRBV6-5 and TRBJ2-2; 7 bases agree with TRBD2. Germline loops: CDR1 MNHEY, CDR2 SVGAGI. The CDR3 runs 13 residues. V was pared by 2 bases and J by 6 bases, with 0 bases of the junction left unmatched.

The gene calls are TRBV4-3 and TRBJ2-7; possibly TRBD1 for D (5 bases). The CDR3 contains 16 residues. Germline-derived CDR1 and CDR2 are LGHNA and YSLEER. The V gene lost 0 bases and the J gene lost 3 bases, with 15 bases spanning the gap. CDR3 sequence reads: CASSQEGARGNYEQYF. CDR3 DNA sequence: TGCGCCAGCAGCCAAGAAGGGGCCAGAGGCAACTACGAGCAGTACTTC.

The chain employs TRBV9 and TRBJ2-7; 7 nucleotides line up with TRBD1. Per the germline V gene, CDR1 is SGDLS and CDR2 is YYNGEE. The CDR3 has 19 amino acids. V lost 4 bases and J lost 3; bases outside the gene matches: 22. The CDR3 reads CASSPRSRGPGTEGYEQYF. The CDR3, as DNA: TGTGCCAGCAGCCCTCGATCCAGGGGTCCCGGGACAGAAGGCTACGAGCAGTACTTC.